The rows below give T cell receptor beta chains drawn from one sample of a study of beta chain features in type 1 diabetes. Method: immunoSEQ multiplex PCR; TCRdb's copy keeps in-frame clones and lacks some. The data show around 500,000 clones, 10% to 12% seen once. Material for sequencing was naive CD4+ T cells from blood. All receptors come from a woman between 18 and 29 years old in good health. CDR3s include the opening cysteine and the closing phenylalanine or tryptophan. A D gene is named only where the DNA matches it firmly. The size entry is marked missing in some rows and otherwise reads once, few, many or a size class.

TRBJ2-3	few	TRBV9	TRBD1	TGTGCCAGCAGCTTTACCCCGGGACAGGCGAGCACAGATACGCAGTATTTT	CASSFTPGQASTDTQYF
TRBJ1-4	few	TRBV4-1	.	TGCGCCAGCAGCGAGACAGTTTATGAAAAACTGTTTTTT	CASSETVYEKLFF
TRBJ2-7	.	TRBV30	.	TGTGCTTGTGGAGGGAGGTCCTGGGGAACCCCACACGAGCAGTACTTC	CACGGRSWGTPHEQYF
TRBJ2-3	.	TRBV7-2	.	TGTGCCAGCAGCCGGGAAGGGGGGCCAGATACGCAGTATTTT	CASSREGGPDTQYF
TRBJ2-3	.	TRBV2	.	TGTGCCAAATCCGGTGGGGATACGCAGTATTTT	CAKSGGDTQYF
TRBJ1-2	.	TRBV2	.	TGTGCCAGCAGTGAATGGGGGTATGGCTACACCTTC	CASSEWGYGYTF
TRBJ2-5	.	TRBV4-3	TRBD2	TGCGCCAGCAGCATAAGTAGCGGGCAAGAGACCCAGTACTTC	CASSISSGQETQYF
TRBJ1-1	.	TRBV5-1	.	TGCGCCAGCAGCTTGGACAGGGACGAAGCTTTCTTT	CASSLDRDEAFF
TRBJ2-7	.	TRBV7-9	.	TGTGCCAGCAGCCGCCCGACAGGTGTTCCCTACGAGCAGTACTTC	CASSRPTGVPYEQYF
TRBJ1-4	.	TRBV25-1	.	TGTGCCAGCAGTGAGAGACAGTCGTCCGGGCGGCTGTTTTTT	CASSERQSSGRLFF
TRBJ2-1	few	TRBV7-2	.	TGTGCCAGCAGTCTGGGGGCCAACAATGAGCAGTTCTTC	CASSLGANNEQFF
TRBJ1-6	few	TRBV7-9	TRBD1	TGTGCCAGCAGCTTAGGGGACAGGGGGCCTTCACCCCTCCACTTT	CASSLGDRGPSPLHF
TRBJ2-1	few	TRBV4-1	TRBD2	TGCGCCAGCAGGACTTGGGCGGGAGAATACAATGAGCAGTTCTTC	CASRTWAGEYNEQFF
TRBJ1-1	few	TRBV9	TRBD1	TGTGCCAGCAGCACCACAACGGGGACAGGGTGGGCTGAAGCTTTCTTT	CASSTTTGTGWAEAFF
TRBJ2-5	few	TRBV4-1	TRBD2	TGCGCCAGCAGCCAAGAACGGGCGGGAGGGCCCAGTGCCCAGTACTTC	CASSQERAGGPSAQYF
TRBJ2-5	.	TRBV25-1	TRBD1	TGTGCCAGCGCGGGACAGGGGAAAGAGACCCAGTACTTC	CASAGQGKETQYF
TRBJ1-1	.	TRBV9	.	TGTGCCAGCAGCTCTCTTGCGAACACTGAAGCTTTCTTT	CASSSLANTEAFF
TRBJ2-5	.	TRBV7-2	.	TGTGCCAGCAGCTTATCGAAAGGGAACCAAGAGACCCAGTACTTC	CASSLSKGNQETQYF
TRBJ1-2	.	TRBV2	.	TGTGAATCTCTCTGGGACACCGGATCCGGCTACACCTTC	CESLWDTGSGYTF
TRBJ2-7	once	TRBV7-8	.	TGTGCCAGCAGCTTAGCGCTGATAACTAACTCCTACGAGCAGTACTTC	CASSLALITNSYEQYF
TRBJ2-7	.	TRBV6-5	TRBD2	TGTGCCAGCACGGAGGCTAGCGGGAGGTTATGGCAGTACTTC	CASTEASGRLWQYF
TRBJ1-5	.	TRBV2	.	TGTGCCAGCGTACAGGAAGCCAATCAGCCCCAGCATTTT	CASVQEANQPQHF
TRBJ1-5	.	TRBV5-1	TRBD1	TGCGCCAGCAGCCTCGGGACAGGCCTCGGCAATGGCAATCAGCCCCAGCATTTT	CASSLGTGLGNGNQPQHF
TRBJ1-3	few	TRBV25-1	.	TGTGCCAGCAGTGATTTCGGTTCTGGAAACACCATATATTTT	CASSDFGSGNTIYF
TRBJ2-3	few	TRBV6-5	.	TGTGCCAGCACCGGGGCAAATCTCCTTCAGTATTTT	CASTGANLLQYF
TRBJ2-3	.	TRBV4-2	.	TGTGCCAGCAGCCAAGTCGCCTCCGGGACATACACAGATACGCAGTATTTT	CASSQVASGTYTDTQYF
TRBJ2-5	.	TRBV10-3	TRBD1	TGTGCCATCAGCGGGGACAGAGGTCAAGAGACCCAGTACTTC	CAISGDRGQETQYF
TRBJ1-2	.	TRBV29-1	.	TGCAGCGTGATTCGACAGGAGCGCTATGGCTACACCTTC	CSVIRQERYGYTF
TRBJ2-4	few	TRBV15	.	TGTGCCACCAGCAGAGAGCGGGGGCAGGGAGTAGCCAAAAACATTCAGTACTTC	CATSRERGQGVAKNIQYF
TRBJ2-7	.	TRBV9	TRBD2	TGTGCCAGCAGCGTAGGTCGCGGGAGCATAGGGGAGCAGTACTTC	CASSVGRGSIGEQYF
TRBJ2-3	few	TRBV5-6	.	TGTGCCAGCAGCAACCGTCGGGCAGATACGCAGTATTTT	CASSNRRADTQYF
TRBJ2-7	.	TRBV30	TRBD2	TGTGCCTGGAGCGCTCTAGCGGGAGGCGGTGAGCAGTACTTC	CAWSALAGGGEQYF
TRBJ2-7	.	TRBV7-8	.	TGTCCCAGCAGCGCCCTAGGACAGCAGTACGCAGGGGCCTCCTACGAGCAGTACTTC	CPSSALGQQYAGASYEQYF
TRBJ1-1	.	TRBV4-2	.	TGTGCCAGCAGCCAAGATCGGGGGATTGAAGCTTTCTTT	CASSQDRGIEAFF
TRBJ2-3	.	TRBV7-9	.	TGTGCCAGCAGCTTAGGCCTGGGGGGACACTTAAGCACAGATACGCAGTATTTT	CASSLGLGGHLSTDTQYF
TRBJ1-1	many	TRBV29-1	.	TGCAGCGTTGAAGATCCCTTGAACACTGAAGCTTTCTTT	CSVEDPLNTEAFF
TRBJ1-2	few	TRBV4-2	.	TGTGCCAGCAGCCAAGGACAGTATGGCTACACCTTC	CASSQGQYGYTF
TRBJ1-1	few	TRBV11-1	.	TGTGCCAGCAGCTCCCGTCCGTCCACTGAAGCTTTCTTT	CASSSRPSTEAFF
TRBJ2-1	few	TRBV2	.	TGTGCCAGCAGTGAAGCGGTAGGGTACAATGAGCAGTTCTTC	CASSEAVGYNEQFF
TRBJ2-1	few	TRBV29-1	.	TGCAGCGTTGAAGACGCAGACAATGAGCAGTTCTTC	CSVEDADNEQFF
TRBJ2-3	.	TRBV7-8	TRBD2	TGTGCCAGCAGCCCCGGGACTAGCGGGGATACGCAGTATTTT	CASSPGTSGDTQYF
TRBJ2-7	.	TRBV9	.	TGTGCCAGCAGCGTAGGAGGCAGCAGGTACGGGAGTTACGAGCAGTACTTC	CASSVGGSRYGSYEQYF
TRBJ2-5	few	TRBV30	.	TGTGCCTGGAGAAGCCCAGAGACCCAGTACTTC	CAWRSPETQYF
TRBJ1-5	few	TRBV7-8	.	TGTGCCAGCAGCTTCGTCAGGGTGGACCAGCCCCAGCATTTT	CASSFVRVDQPQHF
TRBJ2-5	few	TRBV7-7	.	TGTGCCAGCAGCGCGGGCCTAGCGATAGCCTCAGAGACCCAGTACTTC	CASSAGLAIASETQYF
TRBJ2-2	.	TRBV5-6	.	TGTGCCAGCAGCCCGGACAGTAACACCGGGGAGCTGTTTTTT	CASSPDSNTGELFF
TRBJ1-2	few	TRBV5-6	.	TGTGCCAGCAGCAGCCCGGGCTACCTCTACACCTTC	CASSSPGYLYTF
TRBJ2-3	few	TRBV18	.	TGTGCCAGCTCACCAACAGCGGTAGGCACAGATACGCAGTATTTT	CASSPTAVGTDTQYF
TRBJ2-3	few	TRBV9	.	TGTGCCCGCAGCCCATGGGGGCGGAGGGGGGATACGCAGTATTTT	CARSPWGRRGDTQYF
TRBJ2-1	few	TRBV30	TRBD1	TGTGCCTGGAGTCTACAGGGGCCTTACTACAATGAGCAGTTCTTC	CAWSLQGPYYNEQFF
TRBJ1-4	.	TRBV4-3	.	TGCGCCAGCAGCCAAGAGGCTGTTAATGAAAAACTGTTTTTT	CASSQEAVNEKLFF
TRBJ2-7	.	TRBV13	TRBD1	TGTGCCAGCAGCTTAAGGACAGGCGACTACGAGCAGTACTTC	CASSLRTGDYEQYF